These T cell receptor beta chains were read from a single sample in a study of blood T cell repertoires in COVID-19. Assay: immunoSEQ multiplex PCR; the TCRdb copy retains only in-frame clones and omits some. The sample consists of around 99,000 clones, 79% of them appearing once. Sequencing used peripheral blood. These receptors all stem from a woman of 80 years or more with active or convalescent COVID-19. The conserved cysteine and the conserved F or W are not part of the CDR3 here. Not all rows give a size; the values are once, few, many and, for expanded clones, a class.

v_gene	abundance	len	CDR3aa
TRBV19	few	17	ASSDRGQRAGGPGNEQF
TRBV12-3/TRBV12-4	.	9	ASRGTGTGF
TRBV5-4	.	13	ASSPGRTTNEKLF
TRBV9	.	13	ASSVSAGGMGEQF
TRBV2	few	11	ASSAQGDYEQY
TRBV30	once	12	AWSRRATTYEQY
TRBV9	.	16	ASSVGGGLAGEADTQY
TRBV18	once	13	ASSPSTSGIGEQY
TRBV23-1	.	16	ASSQSGTAVYSNQPQH
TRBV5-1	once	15	ASSRTGGKSSGNTIY
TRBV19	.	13	ASSIGRTLGYEQY
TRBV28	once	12	ASQNSGYSYEQY
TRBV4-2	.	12	ASSQATDSYEQY
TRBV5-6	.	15	ASSLEIAGDKYNEQF
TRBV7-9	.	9	ASRGADTQY
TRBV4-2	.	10	ASSQSIGELF
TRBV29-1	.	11	SVELAGRDTQY
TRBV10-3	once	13	AISSGQGARYEQY
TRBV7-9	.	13	ASSLLGQGAHEQF
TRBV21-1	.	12	ASSGGLLRETQY
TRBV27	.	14	ASSSRRGGSRSPLH
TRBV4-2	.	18	ASSQDRPSGRAGVTDTQY
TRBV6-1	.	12	ASSESSDSYEQY
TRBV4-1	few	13	ASSQAGQGGTEAF
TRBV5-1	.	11	ASSFEAPYEQY
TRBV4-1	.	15	ASSQYGLPGVKNIQY
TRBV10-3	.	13	AISGRDREDTEAF
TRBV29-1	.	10	SVLDRSYGYT
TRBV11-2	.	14	ASSKGLAGVSETQY
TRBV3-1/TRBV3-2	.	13	ASSQLSGTEDEQY
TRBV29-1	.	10	SAARGQETQY
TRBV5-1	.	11	ASSFGGTTEAF
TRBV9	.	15	ASSAGGSSSSSYEQY
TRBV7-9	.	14	ASSLRGALAQETQY
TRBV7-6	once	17	ASSLFASGANSGANVLT
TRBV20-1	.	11	SASGGRGNEQF
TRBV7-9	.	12	ASRAGFGSYEQY
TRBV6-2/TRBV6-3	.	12	ASSWLAVNNEQF
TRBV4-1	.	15	ASSTPQGAQSYTEAF
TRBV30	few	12	AWSGDRQGGGYT
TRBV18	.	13	ASSPETYSNQPQH
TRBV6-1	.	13	ASSESGQPNYGYT
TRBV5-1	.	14	ASSLGLAGFTDTQY
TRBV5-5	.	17	ASSGSLAGGFLAKNIQY
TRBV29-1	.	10	SVLTGNYEQY
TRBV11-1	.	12	ASSVNRNTGELF
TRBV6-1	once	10	ASSDNRAEAF
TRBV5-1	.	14	ASSYSPSGRNDEQF
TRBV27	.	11	ASSFRGGTEAF
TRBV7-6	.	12	ASSHASGNYEQY
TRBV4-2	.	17	ASSPGLAGDLKSSYEQY
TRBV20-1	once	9	RASGGTEAF
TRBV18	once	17	ASSPLGPSSLRAVDTQY
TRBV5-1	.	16	ASSLELAGGPNTGELF